The 5 T cell receptor beta chains listed next were all sequenced from one sample in a study of blood T cells in healthy people across ages. Primed by a sample-barcoded 5' primer and a J-beta primer mix, a second PCR proceeded for 7 to 11 cycles. Each CDR3 protein gets one entry after TCRdb re-called the 5' RACE reads with MiXCR. The data contain around 650,000 distinct CDR3 sequences, about 32% of them seen just once; the ten biggest clones take up approximately 15%. The specimen was blood. The receptors come from a woman over 75 in good health.

This sequence joins TRBV20-1 and TRBJ2-3, with D perhaps matching TRBD1 or TRBD2 (5 bases each). This CDR3 has 14 residues. Germline loops: CDR1 DFQATT, CDR2 SNEGSKA (reference sequence). V was shortened by 0 bases and J by 1 base, with 8 bases between the two germline ends. The CDR3 region is CSARDMGGTDTQYF. The DNA of the CDR3 is TGCAGTGCTAGAGATATGGGGGGCACAGATACGCAGTATTTT.

This clonotype was observed a handful of times. The chain joins TRBV20-1 to TRBJ1-4; no firm D call. From germline, CDR1 is DFQATT and CDR2 SNEGSKA (reference sequence). There are 11 residues in the CDR3. Trimming shortened V by 2 bases and J by 7 bases, and 5 bases separated the two germline ends. Here the CDR3 reads CSARRAEKLFF. DNA for the CDR3: TGCAGTGCTAGAAGGGCTGAAAAACTGTTTTTT.

The chain has TRBV21-1 and TRBJ1-5. TRBV21-1 is deemed a pseudogene. This CDR3 contains 17 residues. CDR3 in DNA: TGTGCCAGCAGCCCTAAGATGGGAGAAAAGGAACGTCAGCCCCAGCATTTT. Translation gives CASSPKMGEKERQPQHF.

V usage is TRBV20-1 and J usage is TRBJ1-5; the D gene is possibly TRBD1 (5 bases). The V and J ends lost 4 bases and 0 bases respectively, with 13 bases between them. Per the germline V gene, CDR1 is DFQATT and CDR2 is SNEGSKA (reference sequence). CDR3 length: 15 residues. The DNA for the CDR3 is TGCAGTGCTATCGGAACAGGAGCTAGCAATCAGCCCCAGCATTTT. Translated: CSAIGTGASNQPQHF.

This clonotype was observed at least ten times. The chain links TRBV9 to TRBJ2-1; D is ambiguous. Looked up from germline, CDR1 is SGDLS and CDR2 is YYNGEE. Trimming took 0 bases from V and 7 from J, leaving 14 bases between them. The CDR3 is 15 residues long. The chain's CDR3 is CASSVAPLSGNEQFF. The CDR3 nucleotides read TGTGCCAGCAGCGTAGCCCCCCTCAGTGGAAATGAGCAGTTCTTC.